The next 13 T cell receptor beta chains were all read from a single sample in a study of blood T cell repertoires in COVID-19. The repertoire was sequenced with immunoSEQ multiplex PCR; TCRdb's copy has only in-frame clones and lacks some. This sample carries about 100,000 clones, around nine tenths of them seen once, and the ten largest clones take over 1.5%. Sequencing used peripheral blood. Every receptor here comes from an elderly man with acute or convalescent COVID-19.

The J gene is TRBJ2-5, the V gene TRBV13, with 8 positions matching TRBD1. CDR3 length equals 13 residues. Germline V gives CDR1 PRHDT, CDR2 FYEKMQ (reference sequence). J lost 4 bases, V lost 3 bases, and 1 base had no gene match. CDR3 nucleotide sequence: TGTGCCAGCAGCTTTGGACAGGGAGAGACCCAGTACTTC. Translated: CASSFGQGETQYF.

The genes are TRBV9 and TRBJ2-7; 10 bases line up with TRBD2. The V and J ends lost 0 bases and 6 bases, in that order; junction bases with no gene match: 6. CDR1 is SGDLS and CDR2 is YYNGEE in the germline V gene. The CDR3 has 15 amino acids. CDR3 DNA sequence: TGTGCCAGCAGCGTAGGGGCTAGCGGGAGCGGCGAGCAGTACTTC. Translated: CASSVGASGSGEQYF.

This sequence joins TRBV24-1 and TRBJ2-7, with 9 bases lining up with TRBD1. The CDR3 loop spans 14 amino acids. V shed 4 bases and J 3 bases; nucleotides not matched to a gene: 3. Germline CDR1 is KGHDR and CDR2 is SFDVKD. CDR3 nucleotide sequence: TGTGCCACCAGTGAGGGACAGGGTGTCTACGAGCAGTACTTC. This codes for CATSEGQGVYEQYF.

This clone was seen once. The CDR3 spells CASTQEGVSTEAFF. The CDR3 DNA sequence: TGTGCCAGCACCCAAGAAGGGGTGTCCACTGAAGCTTTCTTT. The chain combines TRBV6-5 with TRBJ1-1; TRBD1 is a possible D gene (5 bases). V lost 7 bases to trimming and J lost 4 bases, with 16 bases between them. The germline V gene has CDR1 MNHEY and CDR2 SVGAGI. The CDR3 consists of 14 residues.

The CDR3 nucleotides read TGTGCCAGTAGTATGAAGGGACAGGACACTGAAGCTTTCTTT. It codes for CASSMKGQDTEAFF. V is TRBV19 and J is TRBJ1-1, with TRBD1 matching 8 bases. The CDR3 loop spans 14 amino acids. Germline CDR1 reads LNHDA; CDR2 reads SQIVND (reference sequence). V shed 3 bases, J shed 3 bases, and the junction held 3 bases outside the gene matches.

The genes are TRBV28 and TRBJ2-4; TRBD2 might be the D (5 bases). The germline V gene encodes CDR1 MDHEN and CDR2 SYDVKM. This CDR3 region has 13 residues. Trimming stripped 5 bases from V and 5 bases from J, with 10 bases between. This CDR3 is CASSVRVENIQYF. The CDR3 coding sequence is TGTGCCAGCAGTGTGCGGGTTGAAAACATTCAGTACTTC.

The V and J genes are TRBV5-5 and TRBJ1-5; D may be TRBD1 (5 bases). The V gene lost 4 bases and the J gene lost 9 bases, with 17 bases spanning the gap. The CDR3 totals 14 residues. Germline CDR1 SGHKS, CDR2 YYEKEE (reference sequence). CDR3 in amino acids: CASSPDTDLWPQHF. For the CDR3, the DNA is TGTGCCAGCAGCCCGGACACGGATCTTTGGCCCCAGCATTTT.

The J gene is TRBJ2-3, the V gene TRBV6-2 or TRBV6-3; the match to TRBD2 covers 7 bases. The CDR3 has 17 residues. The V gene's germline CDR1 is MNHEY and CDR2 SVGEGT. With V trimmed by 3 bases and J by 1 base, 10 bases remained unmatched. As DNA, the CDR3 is TGTGCCAGCAGTTATGGGTCTAGCGGTATGCGCACAGATACGCAGTATTTT. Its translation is CASSYGSSGMRTDTQYF.

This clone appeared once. The DNA of the CDR3 is TGTGCCAGCAGTCCCGGACAGTCTTATGGCTACACCTTC. Amino acids: CASSPGQSYGYTF. This chain links TRBV6-5 with TRBJ1-2, with D maybe TRBD1 (6 bases). Germline loops: CDR1 MNHEY, CDR2 SVGAGI. The CDR3 contains 13 residues. Trimming took off 5 bases at V and 5 bases at J, with 12 bases between the two ends.

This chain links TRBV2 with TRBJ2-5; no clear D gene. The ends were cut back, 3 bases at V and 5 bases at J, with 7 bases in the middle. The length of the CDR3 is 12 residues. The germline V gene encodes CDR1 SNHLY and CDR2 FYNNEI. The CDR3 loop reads CASSEQWETQYF. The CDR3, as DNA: TGTGCCAGCAGTGAGCAGTGGGAGACCCAGTACTTC.

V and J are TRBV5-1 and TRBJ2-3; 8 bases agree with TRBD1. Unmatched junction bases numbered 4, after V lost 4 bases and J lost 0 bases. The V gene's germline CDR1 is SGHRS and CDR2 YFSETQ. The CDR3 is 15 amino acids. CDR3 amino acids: CASSIQGASTDTQYF. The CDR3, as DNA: TGCGCCAGCAGCATCCAGGGGGCTAGCACAGATACGCAGTATTTT.

The CDR3 coding sequence is TGTGCCAGCAGTTTGATGACAGGGCCATACAATGAGCAGTTCTTC. This translates into CASSLMTGPYNEQFF. The gene calls are TRBV5-4 and TRBJ2-1; 7 bases match TRBD1. The CDR3 extends over 15 amino acids. V gave up 5 bases and J gave up 4 bases; unmatched junction bases: 9. Germline V gives CDR1 SGHNT, CDR2 YYREEE (reference sequence).

CDR3 sequence: CASSPGGLLQETQYF. CDR3 in DNA: TGTGCCAGCAGCCCAGGAGGTCTACTCCAAGAGACCCAGTACTTC. This chain links TRBV7-3 with TRBJ2-5, with D possibly TRBD2 on 5 matching bases. Trimming took 5 bases from V and 1 from J, leaving 14 bases between them. The CDR3 is 15 amino acids. Germline-derived CDR1 and CDR2 are SGHTA and FQGTGA.